Detailed here is one T cell receptor (beta chain). These data belong to a study of T cell responses to AZD1222 COVID-19 vaccine. Assay: immunoSEQ multiplex PCR; the TCRdb copy retains only in-frame clones and omits some. Among some 110,000 clones listed, 90% were seen once. The CDR3 is 15 residues long. V gave up 6 bases and J gave up 2 bases, with 15 bases separating them. Germline V CDR1 and CDR2: MDHEN, SYDVKM. The sequence was collected from an adult in good health. Sequenced here: peripheral blood, sampled on day 0 of AZD1222 vaccination. This rearrangement joins TRBV28 to TRBJ2-3; D call uncertain. The CDR3 bases are TGTGCCAGCAGCCCGCTGGACGGGTCCACAGATACGCAGTATTTT. It encodes CASSPLDGSTDTQYF. Drawing the rest from reference TRBV28 and TRBJ2-3, the complete variable domain is DVKVTQSSRYLVKRTGEKVFLECVQDMDHENMFWYRQDPGLGLRLIYFSYDVKMKEKGDIPEGYSVSREKKERFSLILESASTNQTSMYLCASSPLDGSTDTQYFGPGTRLTVL.